This passage covers 16 T cell receptor beta chains from one sample sequenced in a study of shared clonotypes between healthy human individuals. Terminally differentiated effector memory CD45RA+ cells were excluded from the naive CD8 cells, which were CD45RO-negative and positively selected for CCR7. Some clones are missing from TCRdb's copy, which holds only in-frame ones; the method was immunoSEQ multiplex PCR. The table records around 1.9 million clones, about 93% of them present only once. Sequencing was done on a sample of naive CD8+ T cells from PBMCs. Receptors were obtained from a young man in good health. Some clones in this sample may be carry-over from other donors' samples.

The V and J genes are TRBV10-3 and TRBJ2-1; D gene unclear. Germline V gene sequence: CDR1 ENHRY, CDR2 SYGVKD. V was trimmed by 5 bases and J by 4 bases, leaving 12 bases between them. The CDR3 is made up of 14 amino acids. CDR3 bases: TGTGCCATCAGTACGGCGGCCCCTTACAATGAGCAGTTCTTC. Translating gives CAISTAAPYNEQFF.

This chain connects TRBV5-5 to TRBJ1-1, with unresolved D. V was shortened by 4 bases and J by 7 bases, with 11 bases between the two germline ends. Germline lookup yields CDR1 SGHKS and CDR2 YYEKEE (reference sequence). The CDR3 sequence is 12 residues long. In nucleotides, the CDR3 is TGTGCCAGCAGCCATCCAACGAATGAAGCTTTCTTT. Translation: CASSHPTNEAFF.

V gene TRBV28 combines with J gene TRBJ1-2; D gene ambiguous. Germline CDR1 MDHEN, CDR2 SYDVKM. Trimming removed 7 bases from V and 5 bases from J, with 20 bases in between. This CDR3 has 15 amino acids. This CDR3 is CASNPSAGVWYGYTF. In DNA form, the CDR3 reads TGTGCCAGCAACCCCTCGGCCGGGGTTTGGTATGGCTACACCTTC.

This chain links TRBV6-5 with TRBJ2-5; TRBD2 agrees at 7 bases. CDR1 MNHEY and CDR2 SVGAGI come from the germline V gene. Unmatched junction bases numbered 5, after V lost 4 bases and J lost 6 bases. This CDR3 is 13 amino acids long. The CDR3 nucleotides are TGTGCCAGCAGTTCGCGACTAGCTCAGACCCAGTACTTC. This translates into CASSSRLAQTQYF.

J is TRBJ1-5 and V is TRBV28, with D possibly being TRBD1 (6 bases). Germline V lookup: CDR1 MDHEN, CDR2 SYDVKM. Trimming removed 5 bases from V and 7 bases from J, with 15 bases in between. The CDR3 extends over 14 amino acids. CDR3 region: CASSPLPGTQPQHF. The DNA for the CDR3 is TGTGCCAGCAGTCCGCTTCCCGGGACACAGCCCCAGCATTTT.

V gene TRBV7-9 combines with J gene TRBJ2-5; the D gene is possibly TRBD2 (6 bases). This CDR3 comprises 14 residues. Germline V CDR1 and CDR2: SEHNR, FQNEAQ (reference sequence). V was cut by 5 bases and J by 5 bases, with 15 bases left in between. CDR3 DNA sequence: TGTGCCAGCAGCCCCGGATTCGGAGGGGAGACCCAGTACTTC. As protein: CASSPGFGGETQYF. The complete variable domain, with remaining parts taken from reference TRBV7-9 and TRBJ2-5, reads DTGVSQNPRHKITKRGQNVTFRCDPISEHNRLYWYRQTLGQGPEFLTYFQNEAQLEKSRLLSDRFSAERPKGSFSTLEIQRTEQGDSAMYLCASSPGFGGETQYFGPGTRLLVL.

The chain carries TRBV19 and TRBJ1-5; D remains unclear. V was trimmed by 5 bases and J by 4 bases, leaving 15 bases between them. Looked up from germline, CDR1 is LNHDA and CDR2 is SQIVND (reference sequence). The CDR3 has 15 residues. The CDR3 loop reads CASSDNLGVNQPQHF. CDR3 sequence (DNA): TGTGCCAGTAGTGATAATCTGGGAGTTAATCAGCCCCAGCATTTT.

The chain recombines TRBV28 with TRBJ2-7; TRBD2 matches at 7 bases. V trimming: 6 bases; J trimming: 4 bases; junction bases outside the gene matches: 15. The CDR3 length is 16 residues. Per germline, CDR1 MDHEN and CDR2 SYDVKM. DNA for the CDR3: TGTGCCAGCAGGTTGAGACTAGCAGGGATTGATTACGAGCAGTACTTC. Translated, it gives CASRLRLAGIDYEQYF.

CDR3 nucleotide sequence: TGTGCCAGCAGCTTAGATTTCGGACTAGCGGGACCGGAGCAGTTCTTC. Protein product: CASSLDFGLAGPEQFF. The V call is TRBV7-9, the J call TRBJ2-1; TRBD2 agrees at 12 bases. This CDR3 comprises 16 residues. V dropped 1 base and J dropped 10; count of bases not matched to a gene: 8. Looked up from germline, CDR1 is SEHNR and CDR2 is FQNEAQ (reference sequence). The variable domain in full, completed from reference TRBV7-9 and TRBJ2-1, reads DTGVSQNPRHKITKRGQNVTFRCDPISEHNRLYWYRQTLGQGPEFLTYFQNEAQLEKSRLLSDRFSAERPKGSFSTLEIQRTEQGDSAMYLCASSLDFGLAGPEQFFGPGTRLTVL.

The rearrangement joins TRBV5-8 to TRBJ2-5; unclear D gene. V gave up 0 bases and J gave up 3 bases, with 6 bases separating them. This CDR3 spans 13 amino acids. Germline V lookup: CDR1 SGHTS, CDR2 YDEGEE. This chain's CDR3 is CASSLEAEETQYF. In DNA, the CDR3 is TGTGCCAGCAGCTTGGAGGCAGAAGAGACCCAGTACTTC.

In its sample, this clone was seen once. The chain joins TRBV27 to TRBJ2-7; D perhaps matches TRBD2 (6 bases). The CDR3 loop spans 17 amino acids. V gave up 3 bases and J gave up 5 bases, with 23 bases separating them. Germline assignment: CDR1 MNHEY and CDR2 SMNVEV (reference sequence). The CDR3 reads CASSLRVGNAGSHEQYF. The CDR3 nucleotides are TGTGCCAGCAGTTTGAGGGTTGGAAACGCGGGGTCACACGAGCAGTACTTC.

On this clone itself: Other DNA sequences in this specimen translate into the identical CDR3. The rearrangement uses TRBV5-5 and TRBJ2-7; 8 nucleotides align to TRBD1. Germline assignment: CDR1 SGHKS and CDR2 YYEKEE (reference sequence). J gave up 2 bases and V 4 bases, and 5 bases lay outside the gene matches. There are 14 residues in the CDR3. The CDR3 protein is CASSPRTGPYEQYF. The CDR3 DNA is TGTGCCAGCAGCCCGAGGACAGGGCCCTACGAGCAGTACTTC.

J is TRBJ2-7 and V is TRBV4-2; TRBD2 might be the D (5 bases). This CDR3 is 14 amino acids long. In germline, CDR1 is LGHNA, CDR2 YNFKEQ. Trimming stripped 0 bases from V and 6 bases from J, with 12 bases between. The CDR3 loop reads CASSQDRLALEQYF. The DNA of the CDR3 is TGTGCCAGCAGCCAAGATCGGCTAGCCCTCGAGCAGTACTTC.

The genes are TRBV28 and TRBJ2-3; the D gene is possibly TRBD2 (5 bases). Germline V gives CDR1 MDHEN, CDR2 SYDVKM. The CDR3 covers 13 residues. V was shortened by 2 bases and J by 8 bases, with 11 bases between the two germline ends. CDR3 sequence: CASSLPGLVTQYF. CDR3 DNA sequence: TGTGCCAGCAGTTTACCGGGATTAGTTACGCAGTATTTT.

The V call is TRBV27, the J call TRBJ2-4, with 7 bases lining up with TRBD1. The germline gives CDR1 MNHEY, CDR2 SMNVEV (reference sequence). The CDR3 is 14 residues long. After removal of 5 bases from V and 5 bases from J, the junction contained 6 bases not matched to a gene. The CDR3 region is CASSARQGQNIQYF. As DNA, the CDR3 is TGTGCCAGCAGTGCCCGACAGGGTCAAAACATTCAGTACTTC.

The chain joins TRBV11-2 to TRBJ2-7, with TRBD1 identical over 8 bases. Germline CDR1 is SGHAT and CDR2 is FQNNGV. Losses at the gene ends were 2 bases for V and 4 bases for J; bases not matched to a gene: 13. The CDR3 covers 17 residues. As DNA, the CDR3 is TGTGCCAGCAGCTTATTAGGAGTTACAGGGGGGTGGTACGAGCAGTACTTC. It encodes CASSLLGVTGGWYEQYF.